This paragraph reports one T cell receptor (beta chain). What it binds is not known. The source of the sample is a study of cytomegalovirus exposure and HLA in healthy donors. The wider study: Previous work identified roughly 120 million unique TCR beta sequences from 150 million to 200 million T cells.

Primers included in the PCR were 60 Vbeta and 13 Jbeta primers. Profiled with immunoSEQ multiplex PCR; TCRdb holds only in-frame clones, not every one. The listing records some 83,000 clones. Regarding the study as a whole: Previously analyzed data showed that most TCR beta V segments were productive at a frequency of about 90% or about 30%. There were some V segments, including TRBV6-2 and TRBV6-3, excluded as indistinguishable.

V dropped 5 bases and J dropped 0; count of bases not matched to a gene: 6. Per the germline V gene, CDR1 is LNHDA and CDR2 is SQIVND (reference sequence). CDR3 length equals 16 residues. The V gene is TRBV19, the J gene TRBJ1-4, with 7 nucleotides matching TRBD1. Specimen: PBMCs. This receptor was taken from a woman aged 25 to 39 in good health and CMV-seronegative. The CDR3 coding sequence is TGTGCCAGTAGTCTACAGGGGATTGCAACTAATGAAAAACTGTTTTTT. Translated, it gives CASSLQGIATNEKLFF.